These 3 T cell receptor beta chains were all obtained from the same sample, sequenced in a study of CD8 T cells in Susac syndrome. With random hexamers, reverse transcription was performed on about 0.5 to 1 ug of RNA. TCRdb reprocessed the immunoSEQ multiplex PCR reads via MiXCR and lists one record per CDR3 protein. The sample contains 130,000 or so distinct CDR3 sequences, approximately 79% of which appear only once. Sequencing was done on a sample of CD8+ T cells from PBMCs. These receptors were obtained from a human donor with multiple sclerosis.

The CDR3 DNA reads as TGCGCCAGCAGCTTGTTCCCGACTTCTGAAGCTTTCTTT. Protein: CASSLFPTSEAFF. V usage is TRBV5-1 and J usage is TRBJ1-1; no definite D call. Germline lookup yields CDR1 SGHRS and CDR2 YFSETQ. V gave up 1 base and J gave up 6 bases, with 10 bases separating them. The CDR3 runs to 13 residues.

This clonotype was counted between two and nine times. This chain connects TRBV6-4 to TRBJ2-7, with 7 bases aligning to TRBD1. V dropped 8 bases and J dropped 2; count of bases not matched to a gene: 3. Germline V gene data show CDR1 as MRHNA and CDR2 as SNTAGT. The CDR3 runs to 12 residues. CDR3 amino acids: CASSGQTYEQYF. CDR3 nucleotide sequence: TGTGCCAGCTCGGGACAGACCTACGAGCAGTACTTC.

CDR3 in amino acids: CSVEGTSNTGELFF. CDR3 DNA: TGCAGCGTTGAGGGGACCTCGAACACCGGGGAGCTGTTTTTT. The genes are TRBV29-1 and TRBJ2-2, with D possibly being TRBD1 or TRBD2 (5 bases each). The CDR3 has 14 amino acids. Germline loops: CDR1 SQVTM, CDR2 ANQGSEA. V lost 3 bases, J lost 0 bases, and 8 bases lay in between.